This T cell receptor beta chain was documented in a study of identical twins. General study points: Abundant cord blood beta clonotypes carried fewer insertions; memory repertoires showed none. The models gave estimates that fell short of the out-of-frame TCR alpha sharing seen in monozygotic twins.

V lost 0 bases, J lost 6 bases, and 15 bases lay in between. The CDR3 is 16 residues long. CDR1 and CDR2 (germline): MGHRA, YSYEKL. As for this clonotype: Its antigen is as yet unknown.

TCRdb passed the 5' RACE reads through MiXCR, listing each CDR3 protein once. The sample carries 350,000 to 450,000 distinct CDR3 sequences, about a fifth recorded once. The TCR originated in a man aged 45-60 years in good health. Source material: naive T cells sorted from blood. The chain joins TRBV4-1 to TRBJ2-1, with a possible D match to TRBD1 (6 bases). The CDR3 DNA follows: TGCGCCAGCAGCCAAGAGATCGTACAGGGAGCCAATGAGCAGTTCTTC. This sequence encodes CASSQEIVQGANEQFF.